This TCR beta chain was documented in a study of cytomegalovirus exposure and HLA in healthy donors. Use of 60 Vbeta and 13 Jbeta primers characterized the PCR. Clones were sequenced by immunoSEQ multiplex PCR, and TCRdb holds only the in-frame ones, with some missing. The data hold under 170,000 clones, with 60% to 70% observed a single time. This TCR came from an older woman in good health and CMV-seropositive. Material: PBMCs.

The CDR3 is CASSDRLTEAFF. The CDR3, as DNA: TGTGCCAGTAGTGACAGATTAACAGAAGCTTTCTTT. This chain links TRBV19 with TRBJ1-1; a weak D match, TRBD1 (5 bases). V was trimmed by 5 bases and J by 8 bases, leaving 12 bases between them. The germline V gene encodes CDR1 LNHDA and CDR2 SQIVND (reference sequence). There are 12 residues in the CDR3.